This T cell receptor (beta chain) emerged from a study of T cell repertoires in cytomegalovirus infection. Concerning this clonotype itself: Its antigen remains unknown.

Findings of the study overall: Pooled public TCR beta family frequency picked out CMV carriers with the relevant HLA.

TCRdb reprocessed the reads via MiXCR and lists one record per CDR3 protein. In the table there are approximately 600,000 distinct CDR3 sequences, roughly 42% of which are singletons. Looked up from germline, CDR1 is MNHEY and CDR2 is SVGEGT. This CDR3 is built from 17 residues. Germline trimming cut 5 bases from V and 6 bases from J; bases unmatched to any gene: 15. The source material was cultured PBMCs, sampled from culture after CMV antigen stimulation. The chain links TRBV6-2 or TRBV6-3 to TRBJ2-5; 10 bases align to TRBD2. The source of this sequence is a human donor in good health (CMV status not recorded). Some clones in this sample may be carry-over from other donors' samples. CDR3 protein: CASSPLGASGRGKTQYF. The CDR3 region has the DNA TGTGCCAGCAGTCCCCTTGGGGCTAGCGGGAGAGGAAAGACCCAGTACTTC.